The 18 T cell receptor beta chains below were found in one sample sequenced in a study of blood T cell repertoires in COVID-19. TCRdb's table, derived via immunoSEQ multiplex PCR, lists solely in-frame clones and lacks some. The repertoire holds about 88,000 clones, 85% to 90% seen once, with about 14% in the top ten. What was sequenced was peripheral blood. These receptors all stem from a woman aged 70 to 79 with acute or convalescent COVID-19.

A word on this clone: At one end the junction does not follow the germline gene, possibly because of a read error. This sequence joins TRBV5-1 and TRBJ1-1; D is uncertain. Germline V gives CDR1 SGHRS, CDR2 YFSETQ. This CDR3 is built from 14 residues. The CDR3 nucleotides are TGCGTCAGCAGCCCCTACGGGATGAACACTGAAGCTTTCTTT. Amino acid sequence: CVSSPYGMNTEAFF.

The chain carries TRBV27 and TRBJ2-7, with 10 bases aligning to TRBD2. The ends lost 5 bases at V and 2 bases at J; junction bases unmatched: 3. The CDR3 has 14 amino acids. Germline V gene sequence: CDR1 MNHEY, CDR2 SMNVEV (reference sequence). The CDR3 sequence: CASSVLAGAYEQYV. In DNA, the CDR3 is TGTGCCAGCAGTGTTCTAGCGGGGGCCTACGAGCAGTACGTC.

The sample holds a few counts of this clone. The chain couples TRBV7-2 to TRBJ1-1, with a weak D call TRBD1 (6 bases). V was clipped by 5 bases and J by 11 bases, with 21 bases between them. CDR1 and CDR2 from the germline V gene are SGHTA and FQGNSA. The CDR3 has 14 residues. The CDR3 is CASSLFGSHREAFF. As DNA, the CDR3 is TGTGCCAGCAGCCTCTTTGGGTCCCACAGGGAGGCTTTCTTT.

J is TRBJ2-1 and V is TRBV11-2; D is possibly TRBD2 (5 bases). Germline values: CDR1 SGHAT, CDR2 FQNNGV. V lost 6 bases, J lost 6 bases, and 9 bases lay in between. The CDR3 is made up of 12 amino acids. CDR3 coding DNA: TGTGCCAGCAGTTTAACTAGCAATGAGCAGTTCTTC. Translating it yields CASSLTSNEQFF. Full variable domain (missing parts from reference TRBV11-2 and TRBJ2-1): EAGVAQSPRYKIIEKRQSVAFWCNPISGHATLYWYQQILGQGPKLLIQFQNNGVVDDSQLPKDRFSAERLKGVDSTLKIQPAKLEDSAVYLCASSLTSNEQFFGPGTRLTVL.

The chain carries TRBV28 and TRBJ1-4; the D gene is possibly TRBD1 (5 bases). The V and J ends lost 5 bases and 4 bases respectively, with 14 bases between them. Germline V CDR1 and CDR2: MDHEN, SYDVKM. The CDR3 extends over 15 amino acids. Here the CDR3 DNA reads TGTGCCAGCAGTGATAACAGGAAAGTTAATGAAAAACTGTTTTTT. Its protein product is CASSDNRKVNEKLFF.

The rearrangement joins TRBV5-1 to TRBJ2-2; D might be TRBD1 (5 bases). V was shortened by 0 bases and J by 2 bases, with 11 bases between the two germline ends. This CDR3 is built from 16 residues. The V gene's germline CDR1 is SGHRS and CDR2 YFSETQ. The CDR3 DNA is TGCGCCAGCAGCTTGGAGTTAGGGGTAAACACCGGGGAGCTGTTTTTT. Translating it yields CASSLELGVNTGELFF.

The chain carries TRBV11-2 and TRBJ2-5; D is unresolved. The germline V and J ends were trimmed by 2 bases and 5 bases, with 9 bases remaining between them. Germline-derived CDR1 and CDR2 are SGHAT and FQNNGV. This CDR3 is built from 13 residues. CDR3 DNA: TGTGCCAGCAGCTTATGGGCCCGGGAGACCCAGTACTTC. Its translation is CASSLWARETQYF.

The chain has TRBV5-6 and TRBJ1-1; 7 bases align to TRBD1. The CDR3 sequence is 16 residues long. Germline V CDR1 and CDR2: SGHDT, YYEEEE. J was trimmed by 1 base and V by 0 bases; bases with no gene match: 6. DNA of the CDR3: TGTGCCAGCAGCTTGGCCGGGAGGGGGCGGAACACTGAAGCTTTCTTT. It specifies CASSLAGRGRNTEAFF.

CDR3 sequence (DNA): TGTGCCAGCAGAGGAACAGGGGGCAGCGCTGAAGCTTTCTTT. As protein: CASRGTGGSAEAFF. The chain carries TRBV14 and TRBJ1-1; 9 bases line up with TRBD1. This CDR3 region has 14 residues. CDR1 is SGHDN and CDR2 is FVKESK in the germline V gene. Unmatched junction bases numbered 8, after V lost 6 bases and J lost 6 bases. The full variable domain, with the rest looked up from reference TRBV14 and TRBJ1-1, is EAGVTQFPSHSVIEKGQTVTLRCDPISGHDNLYWYRRVMGKEIKFLLHFVKESKQDESGMPNNRFLAERTGGTYSTLKVQPAELEDSGVYFCASRGTGGSAEAFFGQGTRLTVV.

The chain joins TRBV12-5 to TRBJ2-3; D may be TRBD1 (6 bases). Germline lookup yields CDR1 LGHNT and CDR2 FRNRAP. V lost 2 bases, J lost 0 bases, and 24 bases lay in between. This CDR3 contains 20 residues. DNA of the CDR3: TGTGCTAGTGGTTTGCTAAAAGGCACCCTGATTGGGACAAGCACAGATACGCAGTATTTT. Its translation is CASGLLKGTLIGTSTDTQYF.

This chain connects TRBV11-3 to TRBJ2-3; the D gene is possibly TRBD2 (6 bases). This CDR3 has 12 amino acids. The germline V gene encodes CDR1 SGHNT and CDR2 YENEEA. V lost 4 bases, J lost 6 bases, and 8 bases lay in between. DNA of the CDR3: TGTGCCAGCAGCTCCGGAGGGGATACGCAGTATTTT. It codes for CASSSGGDTQYF.

The rearrangement uses TRBV9 and TRBJ2-2; D call uncertain. CDR3 size: 16 residues. The V end lost 0 bases, the J end lost 6 bases, and 15 bases lay between the germline ends. Germline assignment: CDR1 SGDLS and CDR2 YYNGEE. CDR3 nucleotide sequence: TGTGCCAGCAGCGTAGGACTGCCCCGAGGAGCCGGGGAGCTGTTTTTT. Amino acids: CASSVGLPRGAGELFF.

The chain links TRBV7-6 to TRBJ2-2; TRBD1 matches at 7 bases. Per the germline V gene, CDR1 is SGHVS and CDR2 is FNYEAQ. The trim removed 1 base at V and 1 base at J, leaving 3 bases unmatched. This CDR3 has 16 residues. The CDR3 sequence is CASSLDPGGNTGELFF. CDR3 coding DNA: TGTGCCAGCAGCTTAGATCCAGGGGGGAACACCGGGGAGCTGTTTTTT. Together with reference TRBV7-6 and TRBJ2-2, the CDR3 gives the full variable domain: GAGVSQSPRYKVTKRGQDVALRCDPISGHVSLYWYRQALGQGPEFLTYFNYEAQQDKSGLPNDRFSAERPEGSISTLTIQRTEQRDSAMYRCASSLDPGGNTGELFFGEGSRLTVL.

This sequence joins TRBV28 and TRBJ2-1; 8 nucleotides match TRBD1. Trimming took 10 bases from V and 6 from J; bases not matched to a gene: 2. In germline, CDR1 is MDHEN, CDR2 SYDVKM. The CDR3 is 11 residues long. CDR3 residues: CATTGVNEQFF. The CDR3 DNA reads TGTGCCACGACAGGGGTCAATGAGCAGTTCTTC.

Only one count was recorded for this clone. V and J are TRBV6-5 and TRBJ2-1; 7 nucleotides match TRBD2. This CDR3 region has 15 residues. Trimming took 5 bases from V and 4 from J; bases not matched to a gene: 8. Germline assignment: CDR1 MNHEY and CDR2 SVGAGI. CDR3 region: CASSLSGLKYNEQFF. Here the CDR3 DNA reads TGTGCCAGCAGTCTTAGCGGGCTGAAGTACAATGAGCAGTTCTTC.

J is TRBJ1-1 and V is TRBV19; 9 bases align to TRBD1. Trimming at V came to 5 bases and at J to 1 base, leaving 8 bases not matched to a gene. Germline V gene data show CDR1 as LNHDA and CDR2 as SQIVND (reference sequence). The CDR3 length is 16 residues. CDR3 DNA sequence: TGTGCCAGTAGTCGCCAACAGGGGGCTGGGAACACTGAAGCTTTCTTT. Amino acid sequence: CASSRQQGAGNTEAFF.

The chain recombines TRBV4-1 with TRBJ2-4, with TRBD1 identical over 7 bases. V was pared by 0 bases and J by 0 bases, with 11 bases of the junction left unmatched. CDR1 MGHRA and CDR2 YSYEKL come from the germline V gene. The CDR3 has 19 amino acids. Written as DNA, the CDR3 is TGCGCCAGCAGCCAAGAGGGGCTTCGGGACAGACAAGCCAAAAACATTCAGTACTTC. Its protein product is CASSQEGLRDRQAKNIQYF.

The chain joins TRBV3-1 (or the pseudogene TRBV3-2) to TRBJ2-1; 9 bases map to TRBD2. The CDR3 runs to 15 residues. The V and J ends lost 0 bases and 3 bases, in that order; junction bases with no gene match: 0. Per germline, CDR1 LGHDT and CDR2 YNNKEL (reference sequence). The CDR3 sequence is CASSQDSGGYNEQFF. The CDR3 nucleotides read TGTGCCAGCAGCCAAGATAGCGGGGGCTACAATGAGCAGTTCTTC.